The TCR beta chain under discussion was sequenced for a study of CD8 T cells in Susac syndrome. CDR1 is LGHNT and CDR2 is FRNRAP in the germline V gene. V lost 2 bases and J lost 5, with 9 bases in between. The CDR3 is 13 residues long. Roughly 0.5 to 1 ug RNA was reverse transcribed with random hexamers. In TCRdb, the immunoSEQ multiplex PCR reads were re-called with MiXCR into one record per CDR3 protein. In the table there are tens of thousands of distinct CDR3 sequences, 94% of which are singletons. TEMRA cells underwent FACS enrichment and CD8+ and CD4+ T cells underwent negative isolation. The clonotype comes from a human donor with Susac syndrome. The specimen was CD8+ T cells from PBMCs. The rearrangement joins TRBV12-5 to TRBJ1-1, with D possibly matching TRBD1 (5 bases). As DNA, the CDR3 is TGTGCTAGTGGTTTGACGGGGGGTACTGAAGCTTTCTTT. Its translation: CASGLTGGTEAFF.